This TCR beta chain was profiled in a study of beta chain features in type 1 diabetes. The study's findings and limits: When Type 1 diabetes patients were examined, their TCRB CDR3s proved moderately but significantly shorter in all four CD4+ subsets. Naive, central memory and regulatory TCRB repertoires appeared more similar among patients than healthy donors.

Expressed TCRB transcripts were sequenced after all isolated RNA was converted to cDNA. Repertoires were generated with immunoSEQ multiplex PCR, while TCRdb's copy carries only in-frame clones and drops some. Counted here are 600,000 to 700,000 clones, about an eighth occurring once; the ten biggest clones make up 0.022%. In germline, CDR1 is LNHDA, CDR2 SQIVND (reference sequence). This CDR3 spans 14 amino acids. Trimming took 5 bases from V and 7 from J, leaving 17 bases between them. As to this clone: Its specificity is unknown.

The specimen was naive CD4+ T cells from blood. This TCR was recovered from a man between 18 and 35 years old with type 1 diabetes. The chain joins TRBV19 to TRBJ2-5; unclear D gene. Here the CDR3 DNA reads TGTGCCAGTAGTGGAACCGGAACTTCAGGGACCCAGTACTTC. Residues: CASSGTGTSGTQYF. The whole variable domain, filled in from reference TRBV19 and TRBJ2-5, reads DGGITQSPKYLFRKEGQNVTLSCEQNLNHDAMYWYRQDPGQGLRLIYYSQIVNDFQKGDIAEGYSVSREKKESFPLTVTSAQKNPTAFYLCASSGTGTSGTQYFGPGTRLLVL.